The clone carrying this T cell receptor beta chain was detected a few times. This record comes from a study of identical twins. One entry per CDR3 protein, called by TCRdb with MiXCR from the 5' RACE reads. Counted here are 650,000 to 750,000 distinct CDR3 sequences, 21% occurring once; the ten biggest clones make up about 4.3%. This CDR3 is 15 amino acids long. Trimming removed 1 base from V and 4 bases from J, with 13 bases in between. The germline V gene encodes CDR1 LGHDT and CDR2 YNNKEL (reference sequence). Another study also made use of these data, one on T cells expressing NK-cell markers. This second study notes: Sorted CD3+CD56+NKG2C+, CD3+CD56+NKG2C- and CD3+CD56-NKG2C+ T cells provided the TCR beta repertoires.

The V and J genes are TRBV3-1 and TRBJ1-2; D may be TRBD1 (5 bases). The TCR comes from a woman younger than 35 in good health. Sequencing was done on a sample of PBMCs. CDR3 in DNA: TGTGCCAGCAGCCAAGGTCCGGGACCACCCTATGGCTACACCTTC. Translating gives CASSQGPGPPYGYTF.